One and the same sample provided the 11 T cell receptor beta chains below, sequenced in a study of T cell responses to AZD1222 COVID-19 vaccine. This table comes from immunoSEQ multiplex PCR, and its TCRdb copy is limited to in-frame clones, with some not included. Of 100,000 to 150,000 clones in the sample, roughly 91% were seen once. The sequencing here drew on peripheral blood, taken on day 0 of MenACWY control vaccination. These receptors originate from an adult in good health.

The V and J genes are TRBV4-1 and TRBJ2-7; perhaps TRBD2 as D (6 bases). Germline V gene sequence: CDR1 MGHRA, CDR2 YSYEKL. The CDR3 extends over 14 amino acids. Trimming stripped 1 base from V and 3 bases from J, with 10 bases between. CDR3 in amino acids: CASSQGVGSYEQYF. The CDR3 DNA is TGCGCCAGCAGCCAAGGCGTCGGGAGCTACGAGCAGTACTTC.

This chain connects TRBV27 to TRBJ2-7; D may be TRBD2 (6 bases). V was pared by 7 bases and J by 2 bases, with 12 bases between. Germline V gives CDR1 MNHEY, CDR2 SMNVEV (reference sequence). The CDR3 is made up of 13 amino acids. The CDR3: CASKRAKTYEQYF. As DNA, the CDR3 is TGTGCCAGCAAGCGGGCTAAAACCTACGAGCAGTACTTC.

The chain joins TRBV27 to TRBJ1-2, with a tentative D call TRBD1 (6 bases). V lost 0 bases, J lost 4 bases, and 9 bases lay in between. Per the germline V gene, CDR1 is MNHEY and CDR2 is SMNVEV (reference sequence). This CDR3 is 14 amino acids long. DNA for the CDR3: TGTGCCAGCAGTTTATCTCCCAGGGGCTATGGCTACACCTTC. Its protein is CASSLSPRGYGYTF.

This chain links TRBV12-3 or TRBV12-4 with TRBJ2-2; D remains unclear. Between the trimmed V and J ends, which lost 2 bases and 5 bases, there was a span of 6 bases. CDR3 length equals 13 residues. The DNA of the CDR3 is TGTGCCAGCAGTTTATGGGGAACCGGGGAGCTGTTTTTT. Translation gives CASSLWGTGELFF.

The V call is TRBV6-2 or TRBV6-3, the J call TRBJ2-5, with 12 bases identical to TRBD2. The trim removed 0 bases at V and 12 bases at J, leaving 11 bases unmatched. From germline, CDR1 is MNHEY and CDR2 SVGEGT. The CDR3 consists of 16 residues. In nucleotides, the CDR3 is TGTGCCAGCAGTTACTCGATGACTAGCGGGGGTCTCCCTGAGTACTTC. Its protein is CASSYSMTSGGLPEYF.

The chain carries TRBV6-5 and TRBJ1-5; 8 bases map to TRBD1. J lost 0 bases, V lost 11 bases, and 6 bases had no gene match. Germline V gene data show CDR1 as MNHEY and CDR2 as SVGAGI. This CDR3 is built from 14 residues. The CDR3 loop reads CAGQTGDSNQPQHF. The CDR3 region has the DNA TGTGCCGGCCAGACAGGGGATAGCAATCAGCCCCAGCATTTT.

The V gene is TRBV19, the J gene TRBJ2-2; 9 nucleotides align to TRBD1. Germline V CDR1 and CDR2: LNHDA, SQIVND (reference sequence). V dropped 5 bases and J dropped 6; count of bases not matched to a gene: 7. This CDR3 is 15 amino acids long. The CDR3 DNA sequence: TGTGCCAGTAGTTCCTGGACAGGGGTGGCCGGGGAGCTGTTTTTT. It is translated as CASSSWTGVAGELFF.

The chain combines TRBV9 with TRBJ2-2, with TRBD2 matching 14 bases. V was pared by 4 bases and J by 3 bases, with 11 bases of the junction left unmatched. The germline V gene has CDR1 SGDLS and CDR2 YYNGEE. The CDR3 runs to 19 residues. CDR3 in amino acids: CASSNPTSGRAEYTGELFF. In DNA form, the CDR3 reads TGTGCCAGCAGCAACCCGACTAGCGGGAGGGCCGAATACACCGGGGAGCTGTTTTTT.

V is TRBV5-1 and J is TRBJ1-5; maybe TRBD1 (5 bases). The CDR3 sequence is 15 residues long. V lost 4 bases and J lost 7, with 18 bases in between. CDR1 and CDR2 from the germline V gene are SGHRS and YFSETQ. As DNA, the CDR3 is TGCGCCAGCAGCCCGGGGACTGAATCGCAGCAGCCCCAGCATTTT. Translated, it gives CASSPGTESQQPQHF.

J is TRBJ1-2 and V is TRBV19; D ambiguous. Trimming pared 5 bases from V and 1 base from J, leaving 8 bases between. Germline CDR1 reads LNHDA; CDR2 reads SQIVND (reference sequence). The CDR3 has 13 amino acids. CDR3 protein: CASSVTYNYGYTF. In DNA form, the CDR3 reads TGTGCCAGTAGTGTGACCTATAACTATGGCTACACCTTC. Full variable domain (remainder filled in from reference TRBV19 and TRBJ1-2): DGGITQSPKYLFRKEGQNVTLSCEQNLNHDAMYWYRQDPGQGLRLIYYSQIVNDFQKGDIAEGYSVSREKKESFPLTVTSAQKNPTAFYLCASSVTYNYGYTFGSGTRLTVV.

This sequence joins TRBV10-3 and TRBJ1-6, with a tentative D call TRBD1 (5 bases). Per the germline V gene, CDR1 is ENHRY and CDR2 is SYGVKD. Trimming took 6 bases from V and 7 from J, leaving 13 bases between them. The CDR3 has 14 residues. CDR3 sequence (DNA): TGTGCCATCAGAGGGGACGGGAACAATTCACCCCTCCACTTT. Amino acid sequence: CAIRGDGNNSPLHF.